This T cell receptor (beta chain) stems from a study of beta chain features in type 1 diabetes. The table lists this clone with a few counts. Its antigen is not identified. Study-wide results and limits: Healthy donors had naive, central memory and Treg TCRB repertoires that appeared less similar than those seen among patients.

cDNA synthesis used the whole RNA isolate, giving expressed TCRB sequences. Produced via immunoSEQ multiplex PCR; TCRdb's table is partial and in-frame only. The table lists under 900,000 clones, about a sixth of them singletons. The CDR3 length is 14 residues. The V segment lost 6 bases and the J segment 2 bases; nucleotides outside the gene matches: 4. Germline CDR1 is SNHLY and CDR2 is FYNNEI. This clonotype was obtained from a woman younger than 30 in good health. The specimen sequenced was naive CD4+ T cells from blood. The V call is TRBV2, the J call TRBJ1-2; TRBD1 matches 9 bases. The CDR3 region is CASSRDRDNYGYTF. In DNA, the CDR3 is TGTGCCAGCAGCCGGGACAGGGACAACTATGGCTACACCTTC.